Sample share makes the clone carrying this T cell receptor (beta chain) large. What it recognizes is unknown. There are 14 residues in the CDR3. The V end was cut by 3 bases, the J end by 6 bases, with 12 bases between. Germline V gene data show CDR1 as LNHDA and CDR2 as SQIVND (reference sequence). These data come from a study of vaccination effects on CD4 cells after COVID-19. In the study overall: Relative to the second dose, post-vaccine samples were obtained a median of 72 days later.

Ahead of sequencing, the ViraFEST assay grew antigen-specific CD4+ T cells using viral peptide pools. Once cultured for 10 days, the cells underwent separation to obtain CD4+ T cells. BNT162b2 vaccine or mRNA-1273 vaccine was given to participants in two doses. Assay used: immunoSEQ multiplex PCR; TCRdb lists only in-frame clones, some missing. The sample includes roughly 68,000 clones, 70% to 75% seen only once; the top ten take roughly 1.6%. The source was CD4+ T cells from PBMCs cultured with HCoV-229E spike peptides, collected after COVID-19 vaccination. The receptor was isolated from a human donor who received a COVID-19 vaccine. The chain carries TRBV19 and TRBJ2-1, with D possibly being TRBD2 (5 bases). CDR3 protein: CASSIGVEVNEQFF. The CDR3 coding sequence is TGTGCCAGTAGTATCGGCGTGGAGGTCAATGAGCAGTTCTTC.